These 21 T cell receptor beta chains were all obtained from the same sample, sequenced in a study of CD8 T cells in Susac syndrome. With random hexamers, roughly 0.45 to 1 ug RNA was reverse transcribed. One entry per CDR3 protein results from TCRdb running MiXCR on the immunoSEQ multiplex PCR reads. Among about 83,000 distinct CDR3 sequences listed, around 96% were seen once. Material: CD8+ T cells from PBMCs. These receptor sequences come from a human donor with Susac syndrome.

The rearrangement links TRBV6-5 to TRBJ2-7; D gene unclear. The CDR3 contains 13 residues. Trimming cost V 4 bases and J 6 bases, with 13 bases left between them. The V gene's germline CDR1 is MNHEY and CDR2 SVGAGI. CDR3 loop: CASSLGQGAEQYV. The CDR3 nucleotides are TGTGCCAGCAGTTTGGGTCAAGGAGCCGAGCAGTACGTC.

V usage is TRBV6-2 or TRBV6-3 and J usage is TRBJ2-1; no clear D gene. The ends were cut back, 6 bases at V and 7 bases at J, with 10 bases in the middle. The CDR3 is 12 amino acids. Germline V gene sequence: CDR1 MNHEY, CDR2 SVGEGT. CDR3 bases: TGTGCCAGCAGCCCACTCGTTAATGAGCAGTTCTTC. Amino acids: CASSPLVNEQFF.

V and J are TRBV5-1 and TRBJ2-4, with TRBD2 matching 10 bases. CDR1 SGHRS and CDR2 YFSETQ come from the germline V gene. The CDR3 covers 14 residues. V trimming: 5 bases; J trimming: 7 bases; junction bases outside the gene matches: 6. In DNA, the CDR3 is TGCGCCAGCAGACAGCTAGCGGGGGAGAACATTCAGTACTTC. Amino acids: CASRQLAGENIQYF.

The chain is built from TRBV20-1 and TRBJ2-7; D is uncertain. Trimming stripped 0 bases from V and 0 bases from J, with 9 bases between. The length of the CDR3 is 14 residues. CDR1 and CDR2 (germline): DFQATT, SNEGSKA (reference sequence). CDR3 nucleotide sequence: TGCAGTGCTAGAGAAGTCATTAGCTCCTACGAGCAGTACTTC. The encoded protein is CSAREVISSYEQYF.

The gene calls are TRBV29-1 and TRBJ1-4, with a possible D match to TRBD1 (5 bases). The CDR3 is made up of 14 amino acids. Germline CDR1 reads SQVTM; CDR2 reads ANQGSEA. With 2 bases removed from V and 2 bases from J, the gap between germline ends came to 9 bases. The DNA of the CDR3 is TGCAGCGTTGAAAAGGCAGGGACTAATGAAAAACTGTTTTTT. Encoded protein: CSVEKAGTNEKLFF.

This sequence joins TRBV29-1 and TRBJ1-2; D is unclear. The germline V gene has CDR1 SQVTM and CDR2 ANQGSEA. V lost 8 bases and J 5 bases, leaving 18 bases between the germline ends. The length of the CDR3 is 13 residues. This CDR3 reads CSTMKYTDYGYTF. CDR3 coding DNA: TGCAGCACCATGAAGTATACAGATTATGGCTACACCTTC.

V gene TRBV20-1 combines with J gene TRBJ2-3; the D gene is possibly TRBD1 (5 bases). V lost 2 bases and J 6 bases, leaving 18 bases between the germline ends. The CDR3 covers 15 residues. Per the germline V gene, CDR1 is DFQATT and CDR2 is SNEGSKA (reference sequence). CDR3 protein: CSARQAPDSSDTQYF. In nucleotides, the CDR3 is TGCAGTGCTAGACAGGCCCCAGACAGTTCCGATACGCAGTATTTT.

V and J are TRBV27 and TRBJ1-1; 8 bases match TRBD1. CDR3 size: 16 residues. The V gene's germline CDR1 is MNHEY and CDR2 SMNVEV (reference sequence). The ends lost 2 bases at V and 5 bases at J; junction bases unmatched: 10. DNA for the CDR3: TGTGCCAGCAGTTTAAGCTGGCAGGGGGCAGAGACTGAAGCTTTCTTT. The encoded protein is CASSLSWQGAETEAFF.

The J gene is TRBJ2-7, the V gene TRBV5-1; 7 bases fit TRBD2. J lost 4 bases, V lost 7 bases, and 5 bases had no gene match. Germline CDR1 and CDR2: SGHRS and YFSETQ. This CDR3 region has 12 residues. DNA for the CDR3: TGCGCCAGCGCGGGGGATGATTACGAGCAGTACTTC. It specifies CASAGDDYEQYF.

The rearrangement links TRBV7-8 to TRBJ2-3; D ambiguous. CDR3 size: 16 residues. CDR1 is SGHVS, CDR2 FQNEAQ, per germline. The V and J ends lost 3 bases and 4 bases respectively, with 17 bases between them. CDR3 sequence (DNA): TGTGCCAGCAGCTTGCGTAGCCCTATCGTAGCAGATACGCAGTATTTT. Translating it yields CASSLRSPIVADTQYF.

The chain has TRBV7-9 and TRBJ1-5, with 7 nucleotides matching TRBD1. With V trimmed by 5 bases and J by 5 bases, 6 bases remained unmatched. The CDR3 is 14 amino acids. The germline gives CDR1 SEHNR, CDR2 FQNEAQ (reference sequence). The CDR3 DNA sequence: TGTGCCAGCAGCCCCGGGACAGCTGATCAGCCCCAGCATTTT. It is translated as CASSPGTADQPQHF.

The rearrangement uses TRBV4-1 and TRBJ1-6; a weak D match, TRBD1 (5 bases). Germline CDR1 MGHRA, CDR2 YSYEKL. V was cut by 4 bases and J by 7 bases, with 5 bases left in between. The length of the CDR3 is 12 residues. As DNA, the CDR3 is TGCGCCAGCAGCCCAGGGAATTCACCCCTCCACTTT. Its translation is CASSPGNSPLHF.

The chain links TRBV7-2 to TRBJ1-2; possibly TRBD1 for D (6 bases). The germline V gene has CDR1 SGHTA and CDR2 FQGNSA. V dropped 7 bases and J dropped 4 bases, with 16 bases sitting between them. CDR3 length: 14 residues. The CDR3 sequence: CASNRGALGYGYTF. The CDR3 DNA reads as TGTGCCAGCAATCGGGGGGCTCTTGGCTATGGCTACACCTTC.

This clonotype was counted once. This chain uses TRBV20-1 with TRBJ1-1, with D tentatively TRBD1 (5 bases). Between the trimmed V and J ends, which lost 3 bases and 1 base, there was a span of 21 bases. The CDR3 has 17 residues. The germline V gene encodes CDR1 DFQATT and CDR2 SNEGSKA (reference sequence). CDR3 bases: TGCAGTGCTAGTTACTCGGGGCAGCGCCTCTCGAACACTGAAGCTTTCTTT. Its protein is CSASYSGQRLSNTEAFF.

In DNA, the CDR3 is TGTGCCATCAGTGGGGACAGGGAAAACAATCAGCCCCAGCATTTT. Translated: CAISGDRENNQPQHF. The chain recombines TRBV10-3 with TRBJ1-5; 9 bases agree with TRBD1. V shed 4 bases and J 3 bases; nucleotides not matched to a gene: 4. Germline V gene data show CDR1 as ENHRY and CDR2 as SYGVKD. The CDR3 runs 15 residues.

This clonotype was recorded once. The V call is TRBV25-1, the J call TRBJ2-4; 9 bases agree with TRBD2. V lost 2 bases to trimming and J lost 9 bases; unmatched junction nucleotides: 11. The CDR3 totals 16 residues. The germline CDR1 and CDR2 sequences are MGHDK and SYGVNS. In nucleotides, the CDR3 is TGTGCCAGCAGTGAAGTGGTTAGCGGGGGAGGAGTCATTCAGTACTTC. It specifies CASSEVVSGGGVIQYF.

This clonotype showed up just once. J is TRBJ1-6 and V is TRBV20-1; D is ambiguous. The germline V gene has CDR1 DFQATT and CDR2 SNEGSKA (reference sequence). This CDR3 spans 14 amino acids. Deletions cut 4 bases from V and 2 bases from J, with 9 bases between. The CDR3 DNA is TGCAGTGCTACCCCTCCTACCTATAATTCACCCCTCCACTTT. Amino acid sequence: CSATPPTYNSPLHF.

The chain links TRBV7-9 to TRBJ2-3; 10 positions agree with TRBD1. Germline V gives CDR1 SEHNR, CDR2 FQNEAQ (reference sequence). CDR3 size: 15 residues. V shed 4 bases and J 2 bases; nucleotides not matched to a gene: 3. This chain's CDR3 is CASSSGQGHTDTQYF. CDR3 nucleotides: TGTGCCAGCAGCTCGGGACAGGGGCACACAGATACGCAGTATTTT.

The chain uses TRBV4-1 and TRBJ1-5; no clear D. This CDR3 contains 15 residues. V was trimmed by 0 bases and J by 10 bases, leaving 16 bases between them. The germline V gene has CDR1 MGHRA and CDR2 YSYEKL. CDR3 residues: CASSQESKGYVPQHF. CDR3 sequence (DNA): TGCGCCAGCAGCCAAGAATCAAAAGGATACGTCCCCCAGCATTTT.

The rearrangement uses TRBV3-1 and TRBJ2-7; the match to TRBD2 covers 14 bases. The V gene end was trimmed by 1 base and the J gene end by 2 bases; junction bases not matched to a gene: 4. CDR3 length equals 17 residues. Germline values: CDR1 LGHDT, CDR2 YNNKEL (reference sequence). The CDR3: CASSQGWTSGGTYEQYF. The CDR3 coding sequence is TGTGCCAGCAGCCAAGGGTGGACTAGCGGGGGGACCTACGAGCAGTACTTC.

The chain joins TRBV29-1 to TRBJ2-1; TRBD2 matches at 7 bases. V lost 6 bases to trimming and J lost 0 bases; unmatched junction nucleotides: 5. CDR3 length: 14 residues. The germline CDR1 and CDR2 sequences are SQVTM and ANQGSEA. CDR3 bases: TGCAGCGTCGCCGGGACTATCTCCTACAATGAGCAGTTCTTC. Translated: CSVAGTISYNEQFF.